The entry that follows covers one T cell receptor (beta chain) sequence. The study drew participants aged about 18 to 89 years from fewer than 30 US areas. Participants were placed into cohorts based on the clinical history they reported. The sample belongs to a study of blood T cell repertoires in COVID-19. Overall study: The United States, Italy and Spain were the sources of the acute and convalescent COVID-19 samples.

This table comes from immunoSEQ multiplex PCR, and its TCRdb copy is limited to in-frame clones, with some not included. The table records some 230,000 clones, about four fifths of them present only once. Looked up from germline, CDR1 is SEHNR and CDR2 is FQNEAQ (reference sequence). The CDR3 is 14 residues long. V was pared by 0 bases and J by 5 bases, with 7 bases between. This TCR was recovered from a woman aged 40 to 50 with acute COVID-19. The sample consisted of PBMCs or T cells enriched from blood (not recorded which). This chain joins TRBV7-9 and TRBJ1-4; D is undetermined. The CDR3 bases are TGTGCCAGCAGCTTAGCGCGCATGAATGAAAAACTGTTTTTT. It specifies CASSLARMNEKLFF.